Listed below are T cell receptor beta chains from one sample, sequenced in a study of cytomegalovirus exposure and HLA in healthy donors. Assay used: immunoSEQ multiplex PCR; TCRdb lists only in-frame clones, some missing. The sample lists about 120,000 clones; more than 75% were seen once. The sample consisted of PBMCs. These receptors originate from a woman aged 25 to 45 in good health and CMV-seronegative. CDR3s include the opening cysteine and the closing phenylalanine or tryptophan. D genes are given only for firm matches. Rows give clone size only sometimes, using once, few, many, or a class for an expanded clone.

abundance: few
d_gene: NA
j_gene: TRBJ2-3
v_gene: TRBV10-3
CDR3nt: TGTGCCATCAGTGCGTCGCGGGGTGGGGCAGATACGCAGTATTTT
CDR3aa: CAISASRGGADTQYF

abundance: few
d_gene: NA
j_gene: TRBJ1-5
v_gene: TRBV6-1
CDR3nt: TGTGCCAGCAGCAGACAGACTAGCAATCAGCCCCAGCATTTT
CDR3aa: CASSRQTSNQPQHF

abundance: NA
d_gene: NA
j_gene: TRBJ1-3
v_gene: TRBV1
CDR3nt: TGCACCAGCAGCAACAGGACGGAGAGCTCTGGAAACACCATATATTTT
CDR3aa: CTSSNRTESSGNTIYF

abundance: once
d_gene: NA
j_gene: TRBJ1-5
v_gene: TRBV27
CDR3nt: TGTGCCAGCAGTTTCGGGGATAGCAATCAGCCCCAGCATTTT
CDR3aa: CASSFGDSNQPQHF

abundance: NA
d_gene: NA
j_gene: TRBJ1-2
v_gene: TRBV29-1
CDR3nt: TGCAGCGTTGCGGACACCAACTATGGCTACACCTTC
CDR3aa: CSVADTNYGYTF

abundance: NA
d_gene: TRBD1
j_gene: TRBJ2-7
v_gene: TRBV30
CDR3nt: TGTGCCTGGAGTGCGGACAGGTTCTACGAGCAGTACTTC
CDR3aa: CAWSADRFYEQYF

abundance: NA
d_gene: TRBD2
j_gene: TRBJ2-5
v_gene: TRBV10-3
CDR3nt: TGTGCCATCAGTGAGTCGAGAGCGACTAGCGGGGGGAAAGAGACCCAGTACTTC
CDR3aa: CAISESRATSGGKETQYF

abundance: NA
d_gene: TRBD1
j_gene: TRBJ1-2
v_gene: TRBV7-8
CDR3nt: TGTGCCAGCAGCCCTAGCCGGGACAGGGCTAACTATGGCTACACCTTC
CDR3aa: CASSPSRDRANYGYTF

abundance: NA
d_gene: TRBD2
j_gene: TRBJ2-1
v_gene: TRBV14
CDR3nt: TGTGCCAGCAGCGTGGCTAGCGGGGCCTACAATGAGCAGTTCTTC
CDR3aa: CASSVASGAYNEQFF

abundance: NA
d_gene: TRBD1
j_gene: TRBJ2-7
v_gene: TRBV5-6
CDR3nt: TGTGCCAGCAGCTTGGGGTCAGGGGGACCCTACGAGCAGTACTTC
CDR3aa: CASSLGSGGPYEQYF

abundance: NA
d_gene: TRBD1
j_gene: TRBJ1-4
v_gene: TRBV5-4
CDR3nt: TGTGCCAGCAGCTTAGGAGGGGGCGCGGCTAATGAAAAACTGTTTTTT
CDR3aa: CASSLGGGAANEKLFF

abundance: NA
d_gene: TRBD1
j_gene: TRBJ1-5
v_gene: TRBV5-8
CDR3nt: TGTGCCAGCAGCTTATCGCAGGGGGATCAGCCCCAGCATTTT
CDR3aa: CASSLSQGDQPQHF

abundance: NA
d_gene: NA
j_gene: TRBJ2-7
v_gene: TRBV9
CDR3nt: TGTGCCAGCAGCGCAGGCGACAGCTACGAGCAGTACTTC
CDR3aa: CASSAGDSYEQYF

abundance: once
d_gene: TRBD2
j_gene: TRBJ2-3
v_gene: TRBV6-4
CDR3nt: TGTGCCAGCAGTGACGGGACTAGCGGGGGGGCCACAGATACGCAGTATTTT
CDR3aa: CASSDGTSGGATDTQYF

abundance: NA
d_gene: NA
j_gene: TRBJ2-7
v_gene: TRBV9
CDR3nt: TGTGCCAGCAGCGTAGGGGGGGAAGTACAGCAGTACTTC
CDR3aa: CASSVGGEVQQYF

abundance: NA
d_gene: NA
j_gene: TRBJ2-5
v_gene: TRBV30
CDR3nt: TGTGCCTGGAGCGGTTTGGAGACCCAGTACTTC
CDR3aa: CAWSGLETQYF

abundance: few
d_gene: TRBD1
j_gene: TRBJ1-2
v_gene: TRBV23-1
CDR3nt: TGCGCCAGCAGTCAATCAGGGCAGGGGGCATACTATGGCTACACCTTC
CDR3aa: CASSQSGQGAYYGYTF

abundance: NA
d_gene: NA
j_gene: TRBJ1-2
v_gene: TRBV15
CDR3nt: TGTGCCACCAGCAGAGATCTAGCAGCCCCCTATGGCTACACCTTC
CDR3aa: CATSRDLAAPYGYTF

abundance: NA
d_gene: NA
j_gene: TRBJ2-2
v_gene: TRBV6-4
CDR3nt: TGTGCCAGCAGCCTCAGGGGGAACACCGGGGAGCTGTTTTTT
CDR3aa: CASSLRGNTGELFF

abundance: NA
d_gene: TRBD1
j_gene: TRBJ1-2
v_gene: TRBV19
CDR3nt: TGTGCCAGTAGGCCCCCGACAGGGGCATGGTATGGCTACACCTTC
CDR3aa: CASRPPTGAWYGYTF

abundance: NA
d_gene: TRBD2
j_gene: TRBJ2-1
v_gene: TRBV11-2
CDR3nt: TGTGCCAGCAGCCCCGGGTCTAGCGGGGAGAGTGAGCAGTTCTTC
CDR3aa: CASSPGSSGESEQFF

abundance: NA
d_gene: TRBD1
j_gene: TRBJ1-1
v_gene: TRBV2
CDR3nt: TGTGCCAGCAGTGGGAGACAGGGCACTGAAGCTTTCTTT
CDR3aa: CASSGRQGTEAFF

abundance: few
d_gene: NA
j_gene: TRBJ1-2
v_gene: TRBV2
CDR3nt: TGTGCCAGCAGTGAAACCAGGAACTATGGCTACACCTTC
CDR3aa: CASSETRNYGYTF

abundance: NA
d_gene: TRBD1
j_gene: TRBJ2-2
v_gene: TRBV5-1
CDR3nt: TGCGCCAGCAGCACCGACAGGGGGCGCTGGGAGCTGTTTTTT
CDR3aa: CASSTDRGRWELFF

abundance: NA
d_gene: NA
j_gene: TRBJ1-5
v_gene: TRBV21-1
CDR3nt: TGTGCCAGCCCAACAGGGGACAATCAGCCCCAGCATTTT
CDR3aa: CASPTGDNQPQHF

abundance: NA
d_gene: TRBD2
j_gene: TRBJ2-5
v_gene: TRBV4-1
CDR3nt: TGCGCCAGCAGCTCCGGGGGGTCTGAGACCCAGTACTTC
CDR3aa: CASSSGGSETQYF

abundance: NA
d_gene: NA
j_gene: TRBJ2-5
v_gene: TRBV7-2
CDR3nt: TGTGCCAGCAGCTCACGAGGGAGGGAGACCCAGTACTTC
CDR3aa: CASSSRGRETQYF

abundance: NA
d_gene: TRBD1
j_gene: TRBJ2-1
v_gene: TRBV29-1
CDR3nt: TGCAGCGTCGTGGACAGGGGGATGAATGAGCAGTTCTTC
CDR3aa: CSVVDRGMNEQFF

abundance: few
d_gene: TRBD1
j_gene: TRBJ2-2
v_gene: TRBV19
CDR3nt: TGTGCCAGTAGTAGGGGACAGCTCACCGGGGAGCTGTTTTTT
CDR3aa: CASSRGQLTGELFF

abundance: NA
d_gene: TRBD2
j_gene: TRBJ2-1
v_gene: TRBV5-1
CDR3nt: TGCGCCAGCAGCCCCAAGGCAGGAAGCGGGGCCTACAATGAGCAGTTCTTC
CDR3aa: CASSPKAGSGAYNEQFF

abundance: few
d_gene: NA
j_gene: TRBJ1-6
v_gene: TRBV4-3
CDR3nt: TGCGCCAGCAGCCAAGATCGGGGGGGCTCCTATAATTCACCCCTCCACTTT
CDR3aa: CASSQDRGGSYNSPLHF

abundance: once
d_gene: NA
j_gene: TRBJ2-7
v_gene: TRBV18
CDR3nt: TGTGCCAGCTCACCACCGGGCAGATCCTACGAGCAGTACTTC
CDR3aa: CASSPPGRSYEQYF

abundance: NA
d_gene: NA
j_gene: TRBJ1-5
v_gene: TRBV7-2
CDR3nt: TGTGCCAGCAGCTTTACAGGGTCCAATCAGCCCCAGCATTTT
CDR3aa: CASSFTGSNQPQHF

abundance: NA
d_gene: TRBD2
j_gene: TRBJ2-3
v_gene: TRBV18
CDR3nt: TGTGCCAGCTCACCACAACTGGGACTAGCGGGGGTACCCACAGATACGCAGTATTTT
CDR3aa: CASSPQLGLAGVPTDTQYF

abundance: NA
d_gene: TRBD2
j_gene: TRBJ2-5
v_gene: TRBV5-6
CDR3nt: TGTGCCAGCAGCTTGGTGGGGGGGATGAGAGAGACCCAGTACTTC
CDR3aa: CASSLVGGMRETQYF

abundance: many
d_gene: NA
j_gene: TRBJ2-2
v_gene: TRBV6-4
CDR3nt: TGTGCCAGCAGTGACACTAGCACCGGGGAGCTGTTTTTT
CDR3aa: CASSDTSTGELFF

abundance: NA
d_gene: TRBD1
j_gene: TRBJ1-6
v_gene: TRBV5-8
CDR3nt: TGTGCCAGCAGCTTGAAATTTGGACAGGGGCCTACCTCACCCCTCCACTTT
CDR3aa: CASSLKFGQGPTSPLHF

abundance: NA
d_gene: NA
j_gene: TRBJ1-2
v_gene: TRBV15
CDR3nt: TGTGCCACCAGCAGAGATTCTTCGTATGGCTACACCTTC
CDR3aa: CATSRDSSYGYTF

abundance: NA
d_gene: NA
j_gene: TRBJ1-6
v_gene: TRBV5-6
CDR3nt: TGTGCCAGCAGCTTGGAATTGAGCTCAAACTCCTATAATTCACCCCTCCACTTT
CDR3aa: CASSLELSSNSYNSPLHF

abundance: NA
d_gene: NA
j_gene: TRBJ1-5
v_gene: TRBV6-1
CDR3nt: TGTGCCAGCAGTGAGCACGCAAGGGGCCAGCATTTT
CDR3aa: CASSEHARGQHF

abundance: NA
d_gene: NA
j_gene: TRBJ2-7
v_gene: TRBV9
CDR3nt: TGTGCCAGCAACAGAGGACAGTTGTCCTACGAGCAGTACTTC
CDR3aa: CASNRGQLSYEQYF

abundance: once
d_gene: TRBD1
j_gene: TRBJ2-1
v_gene: TRBV29-1
CDR3nt: TGCAGCAAGACAGGGTACAATGAGCAGTTCTTC
CDR3aa: CSKTGYNEQFF

abundance: NA
d_gene: TRBD1
j_gene: TRBJ2-2
v_gene: TRBV27
CDR3nt: TGTGCCAGCAGTTCCCTTGGGACAGCGAACACCGGGGAGCTGTTTTTT
CDR3aa: CASSSLGTANTGELFF

abundance: few
d_gene: NA
j_gene: TRBJ1-5
v_gene: TRBV19
CDR3nt: TGTGCCAGCGGGAGGGACAATCAGCCCCAGCATTTT
CDR3aa: CASGRDNQPQHF

abundance: NA
d_gene: TRBD1
j_gene: TRBJ1-2
v_gene: TRBV18
CDR3nt: TGTGCCAGCTCACCGGGGACAGCCCAGGCCTACTATGGCTACACCTTC
CDR3aa: CASSPGTAQAYYGYTF

abundance: NA
d_gene: NA
j_gene: TRBJ1-5
v_gene: TRBV7-8
CDR3nt: TGTGCCAGCAGCTTAAGAGGGAATCAGCCCCAGCATTTT
CDR3aa: CASSLRGNQPQHF

abundance: NA
d_gene: NA
j_gene: TRBJ1-3
v_gene: TRBV5-1
CDR3nt: TGCGCCAGCAGCTTCGAGGGCTTCGGGAGCTCTGGAAACACCATATATTTT
CDR3aa: CASSFEGFGSSGNTIYF

abundance: NA
d_gene: TRBD2
j_gene: TRBJ2-5
v_gene: TRBV18
CDR3nt: TGTGCCACCCGGGGAGCCAACGGGGGGCAAGAGACCCAGTACTTC
CDR3aa: CATRGANGGQETQYF

abundance: NA
d_gene: TRBD2
j_gene: TRBJ2-3
v_gene: TRBV5-1
CDR3nt: TGCGCCAGCAAGACTAGCGGGGGGCCAGATACGCAGTATTTT
CDR3aa: CASKTSGGPDTQYF

abundance: NA
d_gene: NA
j_gene: TRBJ2-7
v_gene: TRBV13
CDR3nt: TGTGCCAGCAGCTCGGGGAGGAACTACGAGCAGTACTTC
CDR3aa: CASSSGRNYEQYF

abundance: few
d_gene: TRBD1
j_gene: TRBJ1-6
v_gene: TRBV15
CDR3nt: TGTGCCACCAGCAGATCTCGGGACAGGTCGCCGAGCTCCTATAATTCACCCCTCCACTTT
CDR3aa: CATSRSRDRSPSSYNSPLHF

abundance: NA
d_gene: NA
j_gene: TRBJ1-2
v_gene: TRBV5-1
CDR3nt: TGCGCCAGCAGCTTGGCCGTAGGCAGGGATGGCTACACCTTC
CDR3aa: CASSLAVGRDGYTF